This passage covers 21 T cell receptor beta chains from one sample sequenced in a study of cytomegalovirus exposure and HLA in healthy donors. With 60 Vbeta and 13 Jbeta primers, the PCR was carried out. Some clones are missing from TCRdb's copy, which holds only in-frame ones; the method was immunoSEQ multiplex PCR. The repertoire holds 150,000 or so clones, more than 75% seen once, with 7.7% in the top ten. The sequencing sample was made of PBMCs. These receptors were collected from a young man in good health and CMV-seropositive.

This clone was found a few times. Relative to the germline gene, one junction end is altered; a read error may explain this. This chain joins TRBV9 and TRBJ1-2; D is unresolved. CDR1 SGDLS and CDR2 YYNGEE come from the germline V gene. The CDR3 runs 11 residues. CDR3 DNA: TGTGCCAGCAGCGCCGTCGACATCCTTAAATTC. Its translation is CASSAVDILKF.

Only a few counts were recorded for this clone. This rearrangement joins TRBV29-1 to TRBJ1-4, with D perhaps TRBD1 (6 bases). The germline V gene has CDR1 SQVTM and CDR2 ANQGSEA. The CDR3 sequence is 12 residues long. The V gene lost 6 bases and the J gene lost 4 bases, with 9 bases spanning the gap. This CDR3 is CSVTGLNEKLFF. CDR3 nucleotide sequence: TGCAGCGTGACAGGTCTTAATGAAAAACTGTTTTTT.

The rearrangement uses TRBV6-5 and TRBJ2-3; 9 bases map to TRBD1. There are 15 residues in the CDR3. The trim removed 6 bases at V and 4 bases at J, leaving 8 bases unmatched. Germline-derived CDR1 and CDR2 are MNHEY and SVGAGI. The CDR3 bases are TGTGCCAGCAGAACGGGACAGGGTCCAGCAGATACGCAGTATTTT. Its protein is CASRTGQGPADTQYF.

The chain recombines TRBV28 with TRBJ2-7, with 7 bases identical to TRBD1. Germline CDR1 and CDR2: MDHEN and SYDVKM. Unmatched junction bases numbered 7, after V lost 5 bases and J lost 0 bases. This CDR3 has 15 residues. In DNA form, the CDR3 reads TGTGCCAGCAGTCCGGGACAGCCCTCCTCCTACGAGCAGTACTTC. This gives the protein CASSPGQPSSYEQYF.

This CDR3 reads CASSGGTGSNEQFF. The CDR3 coding sequence is TGTGCCAGCAGCGGGGGGACAGGGTCAAATGAGCAGTTCTTC. This chain connects TRBV7-6 to TRBJ2-1; the match to TRBD1 covers 9 bases. The germline V gene encodes CDR1 SGHVS and CDR2 FNYEAQ. Trimming cost V 5 bases and J 7 bases; bases outside gene matches: 6. The CDR3 totals 14 residues. The full variable domain, in which reference TRBV7-6 and TRBJ2-1 provide the parts outside the CDR3, is GAGVSQSPRYKVTKRGQDVALRCDPISGHVSLYWYRQALGQGPEFLTYFNYEAQQDKSGLPNDRFSAERPEGSISTLTIQRTEQRDSAMYRCASSGGTGSNEQFFGPGTRLTVL.

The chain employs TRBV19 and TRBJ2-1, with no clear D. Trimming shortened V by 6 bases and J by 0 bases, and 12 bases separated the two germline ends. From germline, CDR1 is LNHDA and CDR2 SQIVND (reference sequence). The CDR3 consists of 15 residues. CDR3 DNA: TGTGCCAGTAGCCCCGTGCTAAGCTCCTACAATGAGCAGTTCTTC. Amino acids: CASSPVLSSYNEQFF.

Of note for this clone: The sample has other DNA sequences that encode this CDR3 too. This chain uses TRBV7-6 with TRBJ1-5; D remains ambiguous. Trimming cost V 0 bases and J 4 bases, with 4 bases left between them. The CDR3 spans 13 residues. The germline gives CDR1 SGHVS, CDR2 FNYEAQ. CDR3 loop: CASSLARNQPQHF. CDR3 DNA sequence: TGTGCCAGCAGCTTAGCCAGGAATCAGCCCCAGCATTTT.

For the CDR3, the DNA is TGTGCCAGCAGCCCCGGACTCGGACAGGGTAAAGGACTAGGGGAGCTGTTTTTT. This sequence encodes CASSPGLGQGKGLGELFF. The gene calls are TRBV7-3 and TRBJ2-2, with TRBD1 matching 8 bases. Germline V gene lookup returns CDR1 SGHTA and CDR2 FQGTGA. The CDR3 runs to 18 residues. J gave up 8 bases and V 5 bases, and 19 bases lay outside the gene matches.

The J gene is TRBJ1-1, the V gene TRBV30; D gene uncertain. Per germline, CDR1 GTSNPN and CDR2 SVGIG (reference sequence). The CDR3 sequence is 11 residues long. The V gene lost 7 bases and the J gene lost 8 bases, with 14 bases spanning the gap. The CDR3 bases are TGTGCCTACACGCGGAGGGCAGAAGCTTTCTTT. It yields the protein CAYTRRAEAFF.

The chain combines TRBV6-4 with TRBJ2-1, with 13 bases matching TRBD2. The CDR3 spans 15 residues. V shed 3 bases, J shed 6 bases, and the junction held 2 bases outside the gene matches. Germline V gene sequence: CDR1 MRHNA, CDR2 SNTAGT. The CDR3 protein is CASSETSGGFNEQFF. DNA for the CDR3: TGTGCCAGCAGTGAGACTAGCGGGGGGTTCAATGAGCAGTTCTTC.

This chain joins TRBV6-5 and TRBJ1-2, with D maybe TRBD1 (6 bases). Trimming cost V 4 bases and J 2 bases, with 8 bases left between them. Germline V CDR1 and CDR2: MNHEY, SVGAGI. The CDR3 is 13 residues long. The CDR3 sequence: CASSFDRNYGYTF. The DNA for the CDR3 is TGTGCCAGCAGTTTTGACAGGAACTATGGCTACACCTTC.

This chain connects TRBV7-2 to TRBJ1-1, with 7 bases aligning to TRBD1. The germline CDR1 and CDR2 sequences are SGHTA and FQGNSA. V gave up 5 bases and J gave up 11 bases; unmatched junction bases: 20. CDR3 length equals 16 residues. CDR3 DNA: TGTGCCAGCAGCACCTACGGCGGGACAGACCGTGGGAGGGCTTTCTTT. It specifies CASSTYGGTDRGRAFF.

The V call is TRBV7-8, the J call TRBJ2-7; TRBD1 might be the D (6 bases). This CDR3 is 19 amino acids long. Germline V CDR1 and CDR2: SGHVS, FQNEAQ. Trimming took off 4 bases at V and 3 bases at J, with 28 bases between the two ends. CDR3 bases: TGTGCCAGCAGCTCTCGGGACATCCCTCGGGATGATGGCTACTACGAGCAGTACTTC. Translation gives CASSSRDIPRDDGYYEQYF.

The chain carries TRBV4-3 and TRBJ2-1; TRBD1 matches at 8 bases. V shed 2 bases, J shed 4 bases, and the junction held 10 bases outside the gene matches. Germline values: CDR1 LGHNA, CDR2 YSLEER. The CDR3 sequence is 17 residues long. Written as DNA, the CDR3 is TGCGCCAGCAGCCAACTTTTCGGGACAGGCTCATACAATGAGCAGTTCTTC. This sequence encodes CASSQLFGTGSYNEQFF.

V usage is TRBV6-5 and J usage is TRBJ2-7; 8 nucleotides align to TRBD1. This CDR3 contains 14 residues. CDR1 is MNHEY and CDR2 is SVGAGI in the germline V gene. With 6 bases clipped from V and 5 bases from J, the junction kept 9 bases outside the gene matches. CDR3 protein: CASRHGQGADEQYF. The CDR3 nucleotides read TGTGCCAGCAGACACGGGCAGGGGGCAGACGAGCAGTACTTC.

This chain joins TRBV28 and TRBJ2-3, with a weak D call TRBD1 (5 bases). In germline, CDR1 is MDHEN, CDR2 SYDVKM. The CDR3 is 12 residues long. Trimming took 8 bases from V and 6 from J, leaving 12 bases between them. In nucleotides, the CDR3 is TGTGCCAGCGGCCGTGGGGCGGATACGCAGTATTTT. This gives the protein CASGRGADTQYF.

CDR3 sequence: CASSVRTSGSSYNEQFF. CDR3 DNA sequence: TGTGCCAGCAGTGTCCGGACTAGCGGGAGCTCCTACAATGAGCAGTTCTTC. The chain employs TRBV6-1 and TRBJ2-1; 13 positions agree with TRBD2. Germline assignment: CDR1 MNHNS and CDR2 SASEGT. V was pared by 4 bases and J by 0 bases, with 3 bases of the junction left unmatched. There are 17 residues in the CDR3.

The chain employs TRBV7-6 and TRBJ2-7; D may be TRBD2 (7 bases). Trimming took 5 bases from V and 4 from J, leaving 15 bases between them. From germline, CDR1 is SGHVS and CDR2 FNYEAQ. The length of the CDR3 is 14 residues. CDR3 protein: CASSRGGGGYEQYF. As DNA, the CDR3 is TGTGCCAGCAGCCGTGGGGGGGGCGGGTACGAGCAGTACTTC.

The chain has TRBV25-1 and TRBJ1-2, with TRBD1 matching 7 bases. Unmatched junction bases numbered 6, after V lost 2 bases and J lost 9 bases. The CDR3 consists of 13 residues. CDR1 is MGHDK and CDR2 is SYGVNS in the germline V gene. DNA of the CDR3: TGTGCCAGCAGTGAAATGACAGGGAATAGCTACACCTTC. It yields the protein CASSEMTGNSYTF.

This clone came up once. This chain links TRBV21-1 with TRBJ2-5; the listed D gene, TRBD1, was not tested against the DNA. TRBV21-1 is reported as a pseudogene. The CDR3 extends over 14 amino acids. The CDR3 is CASSKGTEQETQYF. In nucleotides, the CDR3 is TGTGCCAGCAGCAAAGGGACAGAGCAAGAGACCCAGTACTTC.

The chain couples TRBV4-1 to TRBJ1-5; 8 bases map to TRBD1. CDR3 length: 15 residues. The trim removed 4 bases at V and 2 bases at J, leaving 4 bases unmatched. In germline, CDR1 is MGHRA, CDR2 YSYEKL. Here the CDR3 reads CASSPAGGGNQPQHF. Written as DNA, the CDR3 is TGCGCCAGCAGCCCCGCAGGGGGCGGCAATCAGCCCCAGCATTTT.